These 11 T cell receptor beta chains originate from one sample sequenced in a study of T-cell memory formation after mild COVID-19. TCRdb processed the 5' RACE reads anew with MiXCR; each CDR3 protein has one entry. Of roughly 35,000 distinct CDR3 sequences listed, roughly 21% are singletons. Sequences were obtained from PBMCs or a T cell subset sorted from them (not recorded which). The receptor set was obtained from an adult who had mild COVID-19 (a few samples of this study predate the infection). Cell type and time point are not known.

This clonotype has at least ten counts. As DNA, the CDR3 is TGCAGCGTTGGACAGGGCCAGGCACGGGAGGCCCAGTACTTC. Its translation is CSVGQGQAREAQYF. The rearrangement links TRBV29-1 to TRBJ2-5; D tentatively fits TRBD1 or TRBD2 (7 bases each). V was shortened by 4 bases and J by 9 bases, with 21 bases between the two germline ends. Germline V gene sequence: CDR1 SQVTM, CDR2 ANQGSEA. The CDR3 extends over 14 amino acids.

This clonotype was seen only a few times. The chain carries TRBV19 and TRBJ1-3; D not resolved. CDR1 and CDR2 (germline): LNHDA, SQIVND (reference sequence). Trimming pared 3 bases from V and 0 bases from J, leaving 6 bases between. There are 14 residues in the CDR3. The CDR3 region is CASSIPGSGNTIYF. As DNA, the CDR3 is TGTGCCAGTAGTATTCCGGGCTCTGGAAACACCATATATTTT.

Written as DNA, the CDR3 is TGTGCCAGCAGCTTCACGCCACCTGGAGATTCACCCCTCCACTTT. Translated, it gives CASSFTPPGDSPLHF. J is TRBJ1-6 and V is TRBV7-9, with no clear D. The CDR3 is 15 amino acids. The V gene's germline CDR1 is SEHNR and CDR2 FQNEAQ (reference sequence). Trimming took off 3 bases at V and 8 bases at J, with 14 bases between the two ends.

This clonotype was counted ten times or more. This chain links TRBV11-2 with TRBJ2-1; D is tentatively TRBD1 or TRBD2 (5 bases each). The V gene lost 2 bases and the J gene lost 8 bases, with 16 bases spanning the gap. CDR3 size: 15 residues. CDR1 is SGHAT, CDR2 FQNNGV, per germline. CDR3 protein: CASSLIGGVGDEQFF. The CDR3 DNA follows: TGTGCCAGCAGCTTAATTGGGGGAGTGGGCGATGAGCAGTTCTTC.

The chain is built from TRBV7-9 and TRBJ2-1, with 9 bases matching TRBD2. The length of the CDR3 is 15 residues. The J segment lost 10 bases and the V segment lost 3 bases, leaving 10 bases of the junction unmatched. Germline CDR1 is SEHNR and CDR2 is FQNEAQ (reference sequence). CDR3 in amino acids: CASSFLAGGPSEQFF. In nucleotides, the CDR3 is TGTGCCAGCAGCTTTCTCGCGGGAGGGCCGTCAGAGCAGTTCTTC.

This clonotype has at least ten counts. The chain combines TRBV5-6 with TRBJ1-2; D unclear. V lost 0 bases and J 3 bases, leaving 12 bases between the germline ends. The CDR3 runs 15 residues. CDR1 is SGHDT, CDR2 YYEEEE, per germline. The CDR3 protein is CASSLVRQDYYGYTF. CDR3 coding DNA: TGTGCCAGCAGCTTGGTGCGGCAGGATTACTATGGCTACACCTTC.

This clonotype was recorded many times. The chain recombines TRBV6-1 with TRBJ1-6, with 9 bases matching TRBD1. The CDR3 spans 19 residues. Germline V gene lookup returns CDR1 MNHNS and CDR2 SASEGT. The junction had 17 bases not matched to a gene; V was cut back by 3 bases and J by 8 bases. CDR3 protein: CASSDKRTGVDLGDSPLHF. DNA of the CDR3: TGTGCCAGCAGTGATAAGCGGACAGGGGTAGATTTAGGTGATTCACCCCTCCACTTT.

In this sample, this clonotype turned up once. The chain employs TRBV10-3 and TRBJ1-5; D is ambiguous. V was trimmed by 2 bases and J by 3 bases, leaving 8 bases between them. The CDR3 consists of 14 residues. The germline CDR1 and CDR2 sequences are ENHRY and SYGVKD. The CDR3 DNA sequence: TGTGCCATCAGTGAGAGTGGCTACAATCAGCCCCAGCATTTT. Protein sequence: CAISESGYNQPQHF.

At least ten counts were recorded for this clonotype. The chain links TRBV4-3 to TRBJ2-1, with 12 bases aligning to TRBD2. The CDR3 runs to 15 residues. Per germline, CDR1 LGHNA and CDR2 YSLEER. With V trimmed by 4 bases and J by 6 bases, 4 bases remained unmatched. The CDR3 sequence: CASSLRLAGANEQFF. The DNA for the CDR3 is TGCGCCAGCAGCCTCCGACTAGCGGGAGCCAATGAGCAGTTCTTC.

This clonotype came up many times. The gene calls are TRBV5-1 and TRBJ1-6; 8 bases fit TRBD1. The CDR3 is 16 amino acids. The junction had 6 bases not matched to a gene; V was cut back by 0 bases and J by 7 bases. Germline loops: CDR1 SGHRS, CDR2 YFSETQ. The CDR3 DNA reads as TGCGCCAGCAGCTTGGAACCGGGACAGGAGAATTCACCCCTCCACTTT. This translates into CASSLEPGQENSPLHF.

This clonotype was observed many times. This chain links TRBV11-2 with TRBJ2-5; the match to TRBD2 covers 10 bases. The trim removed 1 base at V and 2 bases at J, leaving 1 base unmatched. The CDR3 is 15 amino acids. Germline loops: CDR1 SGHAT, CDR2 FQNNGV. DNA of the CDR3: TGTGCCAGCAGCTTAGGAGCGGGGGGGCAAGAGACCCAGTACTTC. It encodes CASSLGAGGQETQYF.